These 27 T cell receptor beta chains originate from one sample sequenced in a study of cytomegalovirus exposure and HLA in healthy donors. Both 60 Vbeta primers and 13 Jbeta primers went into the PCR. Using immunoSEQ multiplex PCR, the repertoire was profiled, and TCRdb retains in-frame clones only, with some absent. The sample contains roughly 160,000 clones, approximately 75% of which appear only once. Sequenced input: PBMCs. Receptor source: a girl between 5 and 17 years old in good health and CMV-seronegative.

The chain recombines TRBV4-2 with TRBJ2-3; 8 bases align to TRBD2. This CDR3 is built from 16 residues. Germline assignment: CDR1 LGHNA and CDR2 YNFKEQ. V lost 6 bases and J lost 0; bases outside the gene matches: 8. The CDR3 region has the DNA TGTGCCAGCAGTCTAGCGGGTCAGAGGAGCACAGATACGCAGTATTTT. It translates to CASSLAGQRSTDTQYF.

This sequence joins TRBV5-4 and TRBJ1-1; tentative D call: TRBD1 (5 bases). The ends were cut back, 0 bases at V and 4 bases at J, with 13 bases in the middle. In germline, CDR1 is SGHNT, CDR2 YYREEE (reference sequence). The CDR3 loop spans 15 amino acids. CDR3 in DNA: TGTGCCAGCAGCTTGGACGGCAGGGCCGGCACTGAAGCTTTCTTT. Translating gives CASSLDGRAGTEAFF.

The rearrangement uses TRBV5-4 and TRBJ1-4; TRBD1 aligns across 10 bases. Germline V CDR1 and CDR2: SGHNT, YYREEE (reference sequence). The ends lost 4 bases at V and 4 bases at J; junction bases unmatched: 4. The CDR3 consists of 15 residues. The CDR3: CASSPRTGGNEKLFF. DNA of the CDR3: TGTGCCAGCAGCCCTCGGACAGGGGGTAATGAAAAACTGTTTTTT.

V is TRBV2 and J is TRBJ2-1, with 8 bases matching TRBD2. CDR3 length equals 13 residues. The V gene's germline CDR1 is SNHLY and CDR2 FYNNEI. Trimming removed 4 bases from V and 13 bases from J; junction bases left unmatched: 9. The CDR3 region is CASSGLAGRTQFF. CDR3 sequence (DNA): TGTGCCAGCAGTGGTCTAGCGGGCCGGACCCAGTTCTTC.

The chain recombines TRBV14 with TRBJ2-3; D possibly corresponds to TRBD2 (6 bases). Germline V lookup: CDR1 SGHDN, CDR2 FVKESK. V was clipped by 5 bases and J by 4 bases, with 16 bases between them. This CDR3 is 15 amino acids long. The chain's CDR3 is CASSFVAGNADTQYF. In DNA, the CDR3 is TGTGCCAGCAGCTTCGTTGCGGGGAACGCAGATACGCAGTATTTT.

In this sample, this clone turned up a few times. The chain uses TRBV4-1 and TRBJ2-7; TRBD2 matches at 15 bases. The CDR3 sequence is 17 residues long. J lost 7 bases, V lost 2 bases, and 9 bases had no gene match. The germline CDR1 and CDR2 sequences are MGHRA and YSYEKL. The CDR3 bases are TGCGCCAGCAGCCAACATAGTCGGACTAGCGGGGGGGAGGAGCAGTACTTC. This translates into CASSQHSRTSGGEEQYF.

This clone was seen only once. The rearrangement joins TRBV19 to TRBJ2-6; 11 bases are shared with TRBD1. The V and J ends lost 7 bases and 2 bases, in that order; junction bases with no gene match: 10. Germline-derived CDR1 and CDR2 are LNHDA and SQIVND (reference sequence). This CDR3 region has 18 residues. CDR3 DNA sequence: TGTGCCAGTACGCCCCGGGACAGGGGGGGCGCTGGGGCCAACGTCCTGACTTTC. As protein: CASTPRDRGGAGANVLTF.

The J gene is TRBJ1-5, the V gene TRBV2; D remains unclear. The germline V gene encodes CDR1 SNHLY and CDR2 FYNNEI. V dropped 8 bases and J dropped 6 bases, with 14 bases sitting between them. There are 13 residues in the CDR3. The CDR3 loop reads CASRGVVGQPQHF. The CDR3 coding sequence is TGTGCCAGCCGTGGCGTCGTTGGTCAGCCCCAGCATTTT.

The CDR3 protein is CASTLSGYGYTF. For the CDR3, the DNA is TGTGCCAGCACCCTATCGGGCTATGGCTACACCTTC. The chain combines TRBV7-2 with TRBJ1-2; unclear D gene. Germline lookup yields CDR1 SGHTA and CDR2 FQGNSA. CDR3 size: 12 residues. Trimming cost V 7 bases and J 4 bases, with 10 bases left between them.

The chain combines TRBV7-9 with TRBJ1-4; D unresolved. V was shortened by 4 bases and J by 0 bases, with 9 bases between the two germline ends. Germline V gene data show CDR1 as SEHNR and CDR2 as FQNEAQ (reference sequence). The CDR3 totals 15 residues. The CDR3 here is CASSSLRATNEKLFF. Written as DNA, the CDR3 is TGTGCCAGCAGCTCACTTAGAGCAACTAATGAAAAACTGTTTTTT.

This chain connects TRBV5-1 to TRBJ2-7, with 10 bases identical to TRBD2. V shed 0 bases and J 5 bases; nucleotides not matched to a gene: 11. CDR3 length: 17 residues. Germline loops: CDR1 SGHRS, CDR2 YFSETQ. Here the CDR3 reads CASSLGAPLAGVDEQYF. DNA for the CDR3: TGCGCCAGCAGCTTGGGTGCCCCTCTAGCGGGGGTAGACGAGCAGTACTTC.

The chain employs TRBV6-1 and TRBJ1-2; D is perhaps TRBD1 (5 bases). Trimming removed 5 bases from V and 3 bases from J, with 10 bases in between. CDR1 is MNHNS, CDR2 SASEGT, per germline. The CDR3 is 13 amino acids. The CDR3 DNA sequence: TGTGCCAGCAGTCAGGGTTTGGACTATGGCTACACCTTC. Translated, it gives CASSQGLDYGYTF.

The CDR3 DNA follows: TGTGCCTGGAGTGTACGAAGAGAGGATAACTATGGCTACACCTTC. Amino acid sequence: CAWSVRREDNYGYTF. This rearrangement joins TRBV30 to TRBJ1-2; D not certain. The CDR3 runs 15 residues. Trimming removed 0 bases at V and 1 base at J, with 12 bases between. The germline V gene encodes CDR1 GTSNPN and CDR2 SVGIG (reference sequence).

The rearrangement uses TRBV7-6 and TRBJ2-2; TRBD2 matches at 9 bases. This CDR3 is 14 amino acids long. Germline CDR1 is SGHVS and CDR2 is FNYEAQ. The V and J ends lost 3 bases and 5 bases, in that order; junction bases with no gene match: 1. The DNA for the CDR3 is TGTGCCAGCAGCTTGAGCGGGGGGACCGGGGAGCTGTTTTTT. It codes for CASSLSGGTGELFF. The complete variable domain, with remaining parts taken from reference TRBV7-6 and TRBJ2-2, reads GAGVSQSPRYKVTKRGQDVALRCDPISGHVSLYWYRQALGQGPEFLTYFNYEAQQDKSGLPNDRFSAERPEGSISTLTIQRTEQRDSAMYRCASSLSGGTGELFFGEGSRLTVL.

The gene calls are TRBV6-4 and TRBJ1-1; the D is unclear. V was trimmed by 8 bases and J by 0 bases, leaving 13 bases between them. Germline V gives CDR1 MRHNA, CDR2 SNTAGT. There are 14 residues in the CDR3. Here the CDR3 reads CASRTDFMNTEAFF. CDR3 DNA: TGTGCCAGCCGGACGGACTTTATGAACACTGAAGCTTTCTTT.

The chain has TRBV7-3 and TRBJ2-5; weak D call: TRBD1 (5 bases). V dropped 3 bases and J dropped 5 bases, with 13 bases sitting between them. CDR1 SGHTA and CDR2 FQGTGA come from the germline V gene. The CDR3 totals 14 residues. CDR3 amino acids: CASSFQGVAETQYF. The CDR3 region has the DNA TGTGCCAGCAGCTTCCAAGGGGTGGCTGAGACCCAGTACTTC. The variable domain in full, with the rest retrieved from reference TRBV7-3 and TRBJ2-5, is GAGVSQTPSNKVTEKGKYVELRCDPISGHTALYWYRQSLGQGPEFLIYFQGTGAADDSGLPNDRFFAVRPEGSVSTLKIQRTERGDSAVYLCASSFQGVAETQYFGPGTRLLVL.

This chain's CDR3 is CASSPDRELNTEAFF. The CDR3 DNA sequence: TGCGCCAGCAGCCCTGACAGGGAGCTGAACACTGAAGCTTTCTTT. The chain couples TRBV4-1 to TRBJ1-1, with 7 bases matching TRBD1. The CDR3 extends over 15 amino acids. Losses at the gene ends were 4 bases for V and 0 bases for J; bases not matched to a gene: 5. Germline assignment: CDR1 MGHRA and CDR2 YSYEKL.

The CDR3 here is CASSEAGGRDEQYF. The CDR3 bases are TGCGCCAGCAGTGAGGCAGGGGGTAGGGACGAGCAGTACTTC. The gene calls are TRBV10-2 and TRBJ2-7, with 7 nucleotides matching TRBD1. Germline trimming cut 2 bases from V and 5 bases from J; bases unmatched to any gene: 6. This CDR3 comprises 14 residues. Germline V gene lookup returns CDR1 WSHSY and CDR2 SAAADI.

The chain uses TRBV5-4 and TRBJ1-5; no definite D call. In germline, CDR1 is SGHNT, CDR2 YYREEE (reference sequence). Trimming stripped 0 bases from V and 1 base from J, with 8 bases between. The length of the CDR3 is 15 residues. This CDR3 is CASSLGGQSNQPQHF. In DNA, the CDR3 is TGTGCCAGCAGCTTGGGAGGGCAGAGCAATCAGCCCCAGCATTTT.

The V and J genes are TRBV5-4 and TRBJ1-6, with D possibly being TRBD1 (5 bases). Germline assignment: CDR1 SGHNT and CDR2 YYREEE (reference sequence). V lost 4 bases and J 10 bases, leaving 9 bases between the germline ends. The CDR3 sequence is 12 residues long. CDR3 bases: TGTGCCAGCAGCCGGCGGGGGTCACCCCTCCACTTT. This codes for CASSRRGSPLHF.

The chain's CDR3 is CASKPGQGTYYEQYF. Written as DNA, the CDR3 is TGTGCCAGTAAGCCGGGACAGGGGACGTACTACGAGCAGTACTTC. The V and J genes are TRBV19 and TRBJ2-7, with TRBD1 identical over 10 bases. Trimming removed 7 bases from V and 3 bases from J; junction bases left unmatched: 9. The CDR3 is 15 residues long. Germline assignment: CDR1 LNHDA and CDR2 SQIVND (reference sequence).

CDR3 residues: CASSSHLSPYNEQFF. CDR3 nucleotide sequence: TGTGCCAGCAGCAGCCATTTATCCCCTTACAATGAGCAGTTCTTC. This chain joins TRBV7-3 and TRBJ2-1; no clear D. Germline loops: CDR1 SGHTA, CDR2 FQGTGA. This CDR3 spans 15 amino acids. The ends were cut back, 5 bases at V and 4 bases at J, with 15 bases in the middle. Variable domain in full (rest from reference TRBV7-3 and TRBJ2-1): GAGVSQTPSNKVTEKGKYVELRCDPISGHTALYWYRQSLGQGPEFLIYFQGTGAADDSGLPNDRFFAVRPEGSVSTLKIQRTERGDSAVYLCASSSHLSPYNEQFFGPGTRLTVL.

Only a few counts were recorded for this clone. The chain recombines TRBV9 with TRBJ1-4; 9 bases match TRBD1. The V and J ends lost 4 bases and 8 bases, in that order; junction bases with no gene match: 6. This CDR3 region has 14 residues. Germline lookup yields CDR1 SGDLS and CDR2 YYNGEE. CDR3 residues: CASSIGQGREKLFF. As DNA, the CDR3 is TGTGCCAGCAGCATAGGACAGGGGAGGGAAAAACTGTTTTTT.

The chain employs TRBV5-4 and TRBJ2-7, with D maybe TRBD1 (6 bases). V shed 5 bases and J shed 1 base, with 16 bases lying between them. Germline V gene lookup returns CDR1 SGHNT and CDR2 YYREEE (reference sequence). The CDR3 covers 15 residues. Written as DNA, the CDR3 is TGTGCCAGCAGTTCCCGGGACAAACCATCCTACGAGCAGTACTTC. Translation gives CASSSRDKPSYEQYF.

This clone was picked up a small number of times. The CDR3 DNA reads TGTGCCTGGGCGGATGACAGCTTACTCTATCTTAACTATGGCTACACCTTC. It specifies CAWADDSLLYLNYGYTF. V usage is TRBV30 and J usage is TRBJ1-2, with D possibly matching TRBD1 (5 bases). Trimming stripped 5 bases from V and 1 base from J, with 23 bases between. Germline lookup yields CDR1 GTSNPN and CDR2 SVGIG (reference sequence). The CDR3 is 17 residues long.

On this clone itself: A junction boundary mismatches the germline segment, possibly from a read error. This rearrangement joins TRBV7-7 to TRBJ1-4; unclear D gene. This CDR3 region has 13 residues. Germline CDR1 and CDR2: SSHAT and FNYEAQ (reference sequence). The CDR3 sequence: CASRPEGGEKLFF. The CDR3 DNA reads as TGTGCTAGCAGGCCGGAGGGTGGTGAAAAACTGTTTTTT.

The rearrangement links TRBV6-1 to TRBJ1-1, with D possibly matching TRBD1 (6 bases). The V and J ends lost 3 bases and 6 bases respectively, with 17 bases between them. The germline CDR1 and CDR2 sequences are MNHNS and SASEGT. This CDR3 is built from 15 residues. DNA for the CDR3: TGTGCCAGCAGTGACCCACAGGGTCCTGCCCCTGAAGCTTTCTTT. Its protein product is CASSDPQGPAPEAFF.